This entry features one T cell receptor beta chain sequence. The germline V gene has CDR1 MDHEN and CDR2 SYDVKM. The CDR3 covers 16 residues. The V and J ends lost 7 bases and 8 bases respectively, with 26 bases between them. The authors sequenced TCR beta from blood CD8+ and CD4+ T cells. In contrast to the negatively isolated CD8+ and CD4+ T cells, TEMRA cells were FACS-enriched. The sample is drawn from a study of CD8 T cells in Susac syndrome. The overall study: At blood draw, Susac syndrome patients were therapy-naive, on corticosteroids, or on intravenous immunoglobulin alone.

An input of about 0.5 to 1 ug of RNA was subjected to reverse transcription using random hexamers. Amplification of TCR beta CDR3 spanned 54 Vbeta and 13 Jbeta via immunoSEQ multiplex PCR. MiXCR was run by TCRdb on the immunoSEQ multiplex PCR reads, yielding one entry per CDR3 protein. The data show about 210,000 distinct CDR3 sequences, approximately 94% seen once. The clonotype comes from a human donor with Susac syndrome. The V and J genes are TRBV28 and TRBJ1-2; no clear D. Material: CD4+ T cells from PBMCs. The CDR3 DNA follows: TGTGCCAGCAAGACCGGACCGGGCCCGATTAATAGGGGCTACACCTTC. This encodes CASKTGPGPINRGYTF.